These 32 T cell receptor beta chains came from one sample sequenced in a study of T-cell reconstitution after alpha-beta-depleted transplantation in children. Preparation of the TCRbeta library used unique molecular identifiers. TCRdb analysed the PCR reads with MiXCR anew, one entry per CDR3 protein. The repertoire consists of about 400,000 distinct CDR3 sequences, with roughly 20% occurring once and the leading ten covering around 3.9%. The specimen comprised PBMCs from the stem cell graft donor, sampled from the stem cell graft. The source of these receptors is a human donor who donated a stem cell graft to a child with acute myeloid leukemia.

This sequence joins TRBV15 and TRBJ2-3; 12 nucleotides agree with TRBD2. The CDR3 runs to 19 residues. The germline V gene has CDR1 LNHNV and CDR2 YYDKDF (reference sequence). V lost 2 bases, J lost 0 bases, and 9 bases stayed unmatched. The CDR3 loop reads CATSRSTSGRESSTDTQYF. The CDR3 DNA is TGTGCCACCAGCAGATCGACTAGCGGGAGAGAATCTAGCACAGATACGCAGTATTTT.

This clonotype was counted only a few times. CDR3 nucleotide sequence: TGTGCCAGCAGAAAAGGGACAGAGCAAGAGACCCAGTACTTC. Translated: CASRKGTEQETQYF. This chain joins TRBV12-3 or TRBV12-4 and TRBJ2-5, with TRBD1 matching over 7 bases. This CDR3 has 14 amino acids. The V segment lost 6 bases and the J segment 2 bases; nucleotides outside the gene matches: 6.

This rearrangement joins TRBV28 to TRBJ2-3; TRBD2 agrees at 7 bases. Germline V gives CDR1 MDHEN, CDR2 SYDVKM. Trimming took 8 bases from V and 0 from J; bases not matched to a gene: 11. The CDR3 has 16 residues. In DNA form, the CDR3 reads TGTGCCAGCCTACGAAGGGGCGGGAGCAGCACAGATACGCAGTATTTT. Its protein is CASLRRGGSSTDTQYF.

This clonotype showed up just a few times. In DNA form, the CDR3 reads TGTGCCAGCAGCCCAGGTGGCGGAGAGGGAGAGACCCAGTACTTC. As protein: CASSPGGGEGETQYF. The rearrangement joins TRBV9 to TRBJ2-5; D is possibly TRBD2 (5 bases). From germline, CDR1 is SGDLS and CDR2 YYNGEE. This CDR3 comprises 15 residues. Trimming shortened V by 4 bases and J by 4 bases, and 17 bases separated the two germline ends.

The chain has TRBV29-1 and TRBJ2-2, with TRBD1 as a possible D gene (6 bases). V lost 5 bases to trimming and J lost 0 bases, with 10 bases between them. Germline V gene data show CDR1 as SQVTM and CDR2 as ANQGSEA. This CDR3 comprises 14 residues. Written as DNA, the CDR3 is TGCAGCGTTACAGGGCTTCCGAACACCGGGGAGCTGTTTTTT. Amino acid sequence: CSVTGLPNTGELFF.

The CDR3 sequence is CASRPSGPYEQYF. The CDR3 DNA reads as TGTGCCAGCCGGCCTAGCGGACCCTACGAGCAGTACTTC. The J gene is TRBJ2-7, the V gene TRBV12-3 or TRBV12-4, with 7 bases that match TRBD2. With 8 bases clipped from V and 2 bases from J, the junction kept 6 bases outside the gene matches. This CDR3 is built from 13 residues.

The V gene is TRBV28, the J gene TRBJ1-1; D is uncertain. Trimming pared 6 bases from V and 11 bases from J, leaving 13 bases between. The germline CDR1 and CDR2 sequences are MDHEN and SYDVKM. The CDR3 sequence is 11 residues long. The CDR3 DNA is TGTGCCAGCAGCACCGACACCAGTGCTTTCTTT. It translates to CASSTDTSAFF.

This clonotype was recorded at least ten times. V usage is TRBV12-3 or TRBV12-4 and J usage is TRBJ2-1, with D possibly being TRBD2 (6 bases). The CDR3 covers 13 residues. V lost 6 bases and J lost 1, with 7 bases in between. The CDR3 DNA is TGTGCCAGCAGCGGGAGTTCCTACAATGAGCAGTTCTTC. Its protein is CASSGSSYNEQFF.

The J gene is TRBJ2-5, the V gene TRBV2, with 7 bases fitting TRBD1. Trimming at V came to 3 bases and at J to 5 bases, leaving 12 bases not matched to a gene. This CDR3 region has 16 residues. The germline CDR1 and CDR2 sequences are SNHLY and FYNNEI. The CDR3 DNA follows: TGTGCCAGCAGTGATAGTTCGGACAGGCTCTGGGAGACCCAGTACTTC. The encoded protein is CASSDSSDRLWETQYF.

This clonotype has at least ten counts. This CDR3 reads CASSQDFSYSGANVLTF. In DNA, the CDR3 is TGCGCCAGCAGCCAAGATTTCTCGTACTCTGGGGCCAACGTCCTGACTTTC. The chain recombines TRBV4-3 with TRBJ2-6; no definite D call. This CDR3 region has 17 residues. The V end was cut by 0 bases, the J end by 0 bases, with 9 bases between. CDR1 is LGHNA, CDR2 YSLEER, per germline.

The V call is TRBV5-1, the J call TRBJ2-5, with TRBD1 matching over 10 bases. CDR1 and CDR2 from the germline V gene are SGHRS and YFSETQ. The CDR3 contains 15 residues. Trimming cost V 0 bases and J 3 bases; bases outside gene matches: 2. Here the CDR3 DNA reads TGCGCCAGCAGCTTGGGGACAGGGGGAAAAGAGACCCAGTACTTC. It encodes CASSLGTGGKETQYF.

The chain has TRBV29-1 and TRBJ2-7, with D possibly TRBD2 on 5 matching bases. Trimming left V 3 bases short and J 3 bases short, with 9 bases between. The CDR3 has 12 residues. Germline CDR1 and CDR2: SQVTM and ANQGSEA. DNA of the CDR3: TGCAGCGTTGAGTCGGAGGACTACGAGCAGTACTTC. Amino acids: CSVESEDYEQYF.

V and J are TRBV27 and TRBJ2-7; 13 nucleotides match TRBD2. The CDR3 is 18 amino acids. From germline, CDR1 is MNHEY and CDR2 SMNVEV (reference sequence). V lost 1 base to trimming and J lost 6 bases; unmatched junction nucleotides: 12. The CDR3 loop is CASSLYGLAGDIRSEQYF. As DNA, the CDR3 is TGTGCCAGCAGTTTATACGGACTAGCGGGAGACATAAGGAGCGAGCAGTACTTC.

This clonotype has more than one count but fewer than ten. The chain couples TRBV28 to TRBJ2-1; 7 nucleotides align to TRBD2. The CDR3 has 14 residues. The V and J ends lost 4 bases and 5 bases, in that order; junction bases with no gene match: 5. The germline CDR1 and CDR2 sequences are MDHEN and SYDVKM. CDR3 amino acids: CASSSGLVDNEQFF. DNA for the CDR3: TGTGCCAGCAGTTCAGGACTAGTAGACAATGAGCAGTTCTTC.

There are a few counts of this clonotype. The rearrangement links TRBV4-3 to TRBJ2-1; 9 bases are a match to TRBD2. Germline loops: CDR1 LGHNA, CDR2 YSLEER. The CDR3 is made up of 16 amino acids. J lost 3 bases, V lost 0 bases, and 3 bases had no gene match. CDR3 sequence (DNA): TGCGCCAGCAGCCAAGATGGACTAGCGAGCTACAATGAGCAGTTCTTC. Protein: CASSQDGLASYNEQFF.

The chain has TRBV20-1 and TRBJ2-1, with 14 nucleotides matching TRBD2. Trimming at V came to 3 bases and at J to 5 bases, leaving 3 bases not matched to a gene. Germline V CDR1 and CDR2: DFQATT, SNEGSKA (reference sequence). This CDR3 has 15 amino acids. This CDR3 is CSASPGLAGDNEQFF. CDR3 nucleotides: TGCAGTGCTAGCCCGGGACTAGCGGGAGACAATGAGCAGTTCTTC.

The chain employs TRBV6-5 and TRBJ2-3; D uncertain. Germline CDR1 MNHEY, CDR2 SVGAGI. This CDR3 spans 12 amino acids. The germline V and J ends were trimmed by 6 bases and 3 bases, with 7 bases remaining between them. CDR3 nucleotides: TGTGCCAGCAGGTCAGAGACAGATACGCAGTATTTT. This encodes CASRSETDTQYF.

V and J are TRBV4-3 and TRBJ2-2; TRBD2 might be the D (6 bases). This CDR3 contains 16 residues. Trimming stripped 4 bases from V and 1 base from J, with 13 bases between. The germline CDR1 and CDR2 sequences are LGHNA and YSLEER. This chain's CDR3 is CASSLLWRGNTGELFF. The DNA of the CDR3 is TGCGCCAGCAGCCTCCTTTGGAGGGGGAACACCGGGGAGCTGTTTTTT.

This clonotype was picked up a small number of times. The J gene is TRBJ2-1, the V gene TRBV28; 7 nucleotides line up with TRBD1. CDR1 is MDHEN and CDR2 is SYDVKM in the germline V gene. The CDR3 is 15 amino acids. V shed 3 bases, J shed 1 base, and the junction held 3 bases outside the gene matches. CDR3 region: CASSLLTGSYNEQFF. In DNA, the CDR3 is TGTGCCAGCAGTTTGTTGACAGGGTCCTACAATGAGCAGTTCTTC. Full variable domain (rest looked up from reference TRBV28 and TRBJ2-1): DVKVTQSSRYLVKRTGEKVFLECVQDMDHENMFWYRQDPGLGLRLIYFSYDVKMKEKGDIPEGYSVSREKKERFSLILESASTNQTSMYLCASSLLTGSYNEQFFGPGTRLTVL.

This clonotype has just a few counts. The J gene is TRBJ1-1, the V gene TRBV5-1; 7 bases align to TRBD1. J gave up 1 base and V 3 bases, and 18 bases lay outside the gene matches. This CDR3 is built from 19 residues. CDR1 and CDR2 (germline): SGHRS, YFSETQ. CDR3 sequence: CASSWEVKRQGGENTEAFF. Here the CDR3 DNA reads TGCGCCAGCAGCTGGGAGGTTAAGAGACAGGGCGGGGAGAACACTGAAGCTTTCTTT.

This clonotype was counted many times. This CDR3 is CASSQPTSESSYNEQFF. The CDR3, as DNA: TGCGCCAGCAGCCAGCCGACTAGCGAGAGCTCCTACAATGAGCAGTTCTTC. V gene TRBV4-3 combines with J gene TRBJ2-1; 8 positions match TRBD2. Germline lookup yields CDR1 LGHNA and CDR2 YSLEER. V lost 3 bases and J lost 0; bases outside the gene matches: 7. The CDR3 contains 17 residues.

This clonotype was seen more than once but under ten times. For the CDR3, the DNA is TGCGCCAGCAGCCAAGATCCCCCGGGAGGCACAGATACGCAGTATTTT. Translation gives CASSQDPPGGTDTQYF. V and J are TRBV4-3 and TRBJ2-3; possible D gene TRBD2, 6 bases. This CDR3 spans 16 amino acids. The V end lost 0 bases, the J end lost 1 base, and 11 bases lay between the germline ends. The germline V gene has CDR1 LGHNA and CDR2 YSLEER.

This clonotype was seen ten or more times. The rearrangement joins TRBV20-1 to TRBJ2-3; 7 positions agree with TRBD2. J gave up 0 bases and V 4 bases, and 10 bases lay outside the gene matches. The CDR3 totals 16 residues. Germline V gene lookup returns CDR1 DFQATT and CDR2 SNEGSKA (reference sequence). The CDR3 sequence: CSAISGTTRSTDTQYF. CDR3 DNA sequence: TGCAGTGCTATATCCGGGACTACCCGTAGCACAGATACGCAGTATTTT.

In this sample, this clonotype turned up once. The chain uses TRBV6-5 and TRBJ2-7, with TRBD1 identical over 8 bases. CDR1 and CDR2 from the germline V gene are MNHEY and SVGAGI. The CDR3 spans 14 residues. J lost 4 bases, V lost 4 bases, and 6 bases had no gene match. The CDR3 sequence is CASSSMDRAYEQYF. CDR3 sequence (DNA): TGTGCCAGCAGTTCGATGGACAGGGCTTACGAGCAGTACTTC.

This clonotype showed up many times. The chain has TRBV5-1 and TRBJ2-7, with 7 bases fitting TRBD2. The CDR3 runs to 14 residues. Germline V CDR1 and CDR2: SGHRS, YFSETQ. J gave up 1 base and V 4 bases, and 5 bases lay outside the gene matches. CDR3 region: CASSVAGDSYEQYF. The CDR3 DNA is TGCGCCAGCAGCGTGGCGGGAGATTCCTACGAGCAGTACTTC. The full variable domain, its missing parts supplied by reference TRBV5-1 and TRBJ2-7, is KAGVTQTPRYLIKTRGQQVTLSCSPISGHRSVSWYQQTPGQGLQFLFEYFSETQRNKGNFPGRFSGRQFSNSRSEMNVSTLELGDSALYLCASSVAGDSYEQYFGPGTRLTVT.

This clonotype was found a few times. The chain links TRBV29-1 to TRBJ1-2, with 8 bases identical to TRBD1. This CDR3 is 13 amino acids long. Germline assignment: CDR1 SQVTM and CDR2 ANQGSEA. The V segment lost 6 bases and the J segment 8 bases; nucleotides outside the gene matches: 11. The CDR3: CSVVTTGGKGYTF. The CDR3, as DNA: TGCAGCGTCGTTACTACAGGGGGAAAGGGCTACACCTTC.

This clonotype occurred many times. The rearrangement links TRBV2 to TRBJ1-4; TRBD1 matches at 10 bases. V lost 6 bases, J lost 0 bases, and 4 bases stayed unmatched. The CDR3 loop spans 16 amino acids. Germline V gene lookup returns CDR1 SNHLY and CDR2 FYNNEI. The CDR3 loop is CASSLDRGATNEKLFF. The DNA of the CDR3 is TGTGCCAGCAGCCTGGACAGGGGGGCAACTAATGAAAAACTGTTTTTT. The whole variable domain, remainder taken from reference TRBV2 and TRBJ1-4, is EPEVTQTPSHQVTQMGQEVILRCVPISNHLYFYWYRQILGQKVEFLVSFYNNEISEKSEIFDDQFSVERPDGSNFTLKIRSTKLEDSAMYFCASSLDRGATNEKLFFGSGTQLSVL.

This clonotype occurred many times. This chain links TRBV29-1 with TRBJ2-7, with 11 bases identical to TRBD1. The CDR3 is made up of 15 amino acids. Trimming cost V 7 bases and J 1 base; bases outside gene matches: 9. CDR1 is SQVTM, CDR2 ANQGSEA, per germline. CDR3 loop: CSGSTGTGGSYEQYF. The CDR3 bases are TGCAGCGGGAGCACCGGGACAGGGGGGTCCTACGAGCAGTACTTC.

Worth noting for this clonotype: One junction end disagrees with the germline gene, perhaps due to a read error. The chain links TRBV29-1 to TRBJ2-7; 10 bases agree with TRBD2. The CDR3 consists of 16 residues. Germline V gene sequence: CDR1 SQVTM, CDR2 ANQGSEA. The CDR3 loop reads CSVIAGGPLGRYEQYF. DNA of the CDR3: TGCAGCGTGATAGCGGGAGGCCCTCTGGGACGCTACGAGCAGTACTTT.

This clonotype was counted ten times or more. The CDR3 DNA follows: TGTGCCAGTAGTATAGCGGGACAGGGCTTCACTGAAGCTTTCTTT. Encoded protein: CASSIAGQGFTEAFF. The chain employs TRBV19 and TRBJ1-1; 9 bases are shared with TRBD1. Germline V CDR1 and CDR2: LNHDA, SQIVND (reference sequence). The CDR3 has 15 amino acids. J lost 4 bases, V lost 1 base, and 4 bases had no gene match.

This clonotype was counted many times. V is TRBV20-1 and J is TRBJ2-7; 11 bases match TRBD2. CDR1 is DFQATT, CDR2 SNEGSKA, per germline (reference sequence). V lost 2 bases to trimming and J lost 5 bases; unmatched junction nucleotides: 5. The CDR3 length is 14 residues. The CDR3 here is CSARNPSGRNEQYF. The CDR3 nucleotides read TGCAGTGCTAGAAACCCTAGCGGGAGGAACGAGCAGTACTTC.

This clonotype was seen more than once but under ten times. This rearrangement joins TRBV7-8 to TRBJ2-1, with TRBD2 matching over 14 bases. V gave up 4 bases and J gave up 8 bases; unmatched junction bases: 1. This CDR3 is built from 14 residues. Germline V lookup: CDR1 SGHVS, CDR2 FQNEAQ. CDR3 bases: TGTGCCAGCAGCTCGGGACTAGCGGGAGATGAGCAGTTCTTC. Its protein is CASSSGLAGDEQFF.